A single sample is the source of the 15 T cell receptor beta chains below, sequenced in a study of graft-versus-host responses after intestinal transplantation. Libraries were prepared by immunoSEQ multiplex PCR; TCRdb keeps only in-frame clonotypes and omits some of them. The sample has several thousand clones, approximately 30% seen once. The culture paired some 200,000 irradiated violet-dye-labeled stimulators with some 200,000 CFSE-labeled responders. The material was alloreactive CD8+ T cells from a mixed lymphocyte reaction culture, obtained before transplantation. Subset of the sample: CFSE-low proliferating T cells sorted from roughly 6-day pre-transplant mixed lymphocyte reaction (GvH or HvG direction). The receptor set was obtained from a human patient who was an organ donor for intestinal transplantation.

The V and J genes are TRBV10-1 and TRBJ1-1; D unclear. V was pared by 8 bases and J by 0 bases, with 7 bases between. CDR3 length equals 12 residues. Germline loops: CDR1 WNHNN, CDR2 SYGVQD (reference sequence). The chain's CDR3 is CASFFMNTEAFF. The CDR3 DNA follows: TGCGCCAGCTTCTTTATGAACACTGAAGCTTTCTTT.

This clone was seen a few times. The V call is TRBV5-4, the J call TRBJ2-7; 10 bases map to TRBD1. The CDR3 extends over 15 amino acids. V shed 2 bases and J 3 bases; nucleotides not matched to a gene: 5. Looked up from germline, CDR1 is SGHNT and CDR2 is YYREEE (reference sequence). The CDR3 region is CASSFGTGVGYEQYF. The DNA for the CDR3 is TGTGCCAGCAGCTTCGGGACAGGGGTGGGCTACGAGCAGTACTTC.

CDR3 nucleotide sequence: TGTGCCAGCAGTGACCCGACGGGCCTAGCGGAGACCCAGTACTTC. Its protein is CASSDPTGLAETQYF. V is TRBV25-1 and J is TRBJ2-5; D is perhaps TRBD2 (6 bases). V was cut by 3 bases and J by 5 bases, with 16 bases left in between. This CDR3 comprises 15 residues. CDR1 is MGHDK, CDR2 SYGVNS, per germline.

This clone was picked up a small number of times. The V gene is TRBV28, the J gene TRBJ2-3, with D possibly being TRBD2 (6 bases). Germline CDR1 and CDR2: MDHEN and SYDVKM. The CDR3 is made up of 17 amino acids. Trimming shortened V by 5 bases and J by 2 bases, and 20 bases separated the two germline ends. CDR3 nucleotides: TGTGCCAGCAGTACCCCTAGGGCGGGATGGGACACAGATACGCAGTATTTT. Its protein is CASSTPRAGWDTDTQYF. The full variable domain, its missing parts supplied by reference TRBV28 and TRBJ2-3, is DVKVTQSSRYLVKRTGEKVFLECVQDMDHENMFWYRQDPGLGLRLIYFSYDVKMKEKGDIPEGYSVSREKKERFSLILESASTNQTSMYLCASSTPRAGWDTDTQYFGPGTRLTVL.

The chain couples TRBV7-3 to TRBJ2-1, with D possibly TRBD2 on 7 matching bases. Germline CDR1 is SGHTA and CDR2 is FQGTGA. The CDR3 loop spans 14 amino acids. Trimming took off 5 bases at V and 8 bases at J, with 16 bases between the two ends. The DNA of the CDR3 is TGTGCCAGCAGCCCAGGGGTAGCGGGCGATGAGCAGTTCTTC. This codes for CASSPGVAGDEQFF. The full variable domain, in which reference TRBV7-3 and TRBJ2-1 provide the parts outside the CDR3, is GAGVSQTPSNKVTEKGKYVELRCDPISGHTALYWYRQSLGQGPEFLIYFQGTGAADDSGLPNDRFFAVRPEGSVSTLKIQRTERGDSAVYLCASSPGVAGDEQFFGPGTRLTVL.

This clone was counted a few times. CDR3 in DNA: TGTGCCAGCAGCCCTGGGACTAGCGGCGTCATCGATGAGCAGTTCTTC. Its translation: CASSPGTSGVIDEQFF. The chain combines TRBV7-3 with TRBJ2-1; TRBD2 agrees at 11 bases. Germline-derived CDR1 and CDR2 are SGHTA and FQGTGA. This CDR3 is built from 16 residues. V was pared by 5 bases and J by 8 bases, with 11 bases of the junction left unmatched.

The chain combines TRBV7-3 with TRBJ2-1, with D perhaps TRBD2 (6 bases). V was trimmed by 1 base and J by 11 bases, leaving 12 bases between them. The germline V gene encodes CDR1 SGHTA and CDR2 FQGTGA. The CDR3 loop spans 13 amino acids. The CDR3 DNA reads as TGTGCCAGCAGCTTAAGGGCGGGGCAGAAGCAGTTCTTC. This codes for CASSLRAGQKQFF.

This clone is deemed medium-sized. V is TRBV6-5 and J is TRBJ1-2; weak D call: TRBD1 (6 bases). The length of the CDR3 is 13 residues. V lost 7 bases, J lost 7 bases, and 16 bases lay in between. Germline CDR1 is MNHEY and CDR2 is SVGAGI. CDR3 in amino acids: CASTNKGGFGYTF. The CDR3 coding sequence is TGTGCCAGCACCAATAAAGGGGGATTTGGCTACACCTTC.

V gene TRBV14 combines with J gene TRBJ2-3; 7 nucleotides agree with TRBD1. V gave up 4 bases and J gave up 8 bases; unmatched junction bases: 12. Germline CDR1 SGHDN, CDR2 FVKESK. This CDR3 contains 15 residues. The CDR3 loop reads CASSPWTGKGATQYF. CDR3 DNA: TGTGCCAGCAGCCCATGGACAGGCAAAGGAGCTACGCAGTATTTT.

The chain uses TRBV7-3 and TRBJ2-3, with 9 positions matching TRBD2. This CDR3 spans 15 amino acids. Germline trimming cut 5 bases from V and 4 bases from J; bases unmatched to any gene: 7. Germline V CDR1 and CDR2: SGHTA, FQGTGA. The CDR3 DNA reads TGTGCCAGCAGCCCGGCGGGGGGGGCTGCAGATACGCAGTATTTT. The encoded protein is CASSPAGGAADTQYF.

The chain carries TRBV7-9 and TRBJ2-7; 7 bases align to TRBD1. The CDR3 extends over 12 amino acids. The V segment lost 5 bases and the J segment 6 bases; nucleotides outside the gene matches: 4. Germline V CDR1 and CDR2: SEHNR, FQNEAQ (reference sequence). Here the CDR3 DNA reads TGTGCCAGCAGCCAGACAGGGACCGAGCAGTACTTC. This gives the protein CASSQTGTEQYF.

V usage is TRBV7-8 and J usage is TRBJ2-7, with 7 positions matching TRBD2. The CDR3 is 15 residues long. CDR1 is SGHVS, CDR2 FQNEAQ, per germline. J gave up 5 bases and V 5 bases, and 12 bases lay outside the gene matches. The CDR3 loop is CASSVGSGVVDEQYF. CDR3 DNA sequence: TGTGCCAGCAGCGTGGGGAGCGGGGTGGTGGACGAGCAGTACTTC.

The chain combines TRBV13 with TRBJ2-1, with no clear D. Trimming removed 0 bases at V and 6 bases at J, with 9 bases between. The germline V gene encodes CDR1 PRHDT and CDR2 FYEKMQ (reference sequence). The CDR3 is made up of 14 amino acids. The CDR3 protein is CASSLGSMFNEQFF. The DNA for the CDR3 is TGTGCCAGCAGCTTAGGATCTATGTTCAATGAGCAGTTCTTC.

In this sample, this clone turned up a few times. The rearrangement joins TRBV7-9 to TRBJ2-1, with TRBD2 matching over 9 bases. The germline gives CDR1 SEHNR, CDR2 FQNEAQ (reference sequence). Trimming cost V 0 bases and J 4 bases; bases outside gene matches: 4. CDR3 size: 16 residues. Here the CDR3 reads CASSLARTSEYNEQFF. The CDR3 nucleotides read TGTGCCAGCAGCTTAGCCCGGACTAGCGAGTACAATGAGCAGTTCTTC.

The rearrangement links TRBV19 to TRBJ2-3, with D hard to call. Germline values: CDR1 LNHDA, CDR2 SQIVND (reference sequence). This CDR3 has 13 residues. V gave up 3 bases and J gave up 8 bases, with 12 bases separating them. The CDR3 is CASSILGGATQYF. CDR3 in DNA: TGTGCCAGTAGTATCCTCGGCGGAGCTACGCAGTATTTT.